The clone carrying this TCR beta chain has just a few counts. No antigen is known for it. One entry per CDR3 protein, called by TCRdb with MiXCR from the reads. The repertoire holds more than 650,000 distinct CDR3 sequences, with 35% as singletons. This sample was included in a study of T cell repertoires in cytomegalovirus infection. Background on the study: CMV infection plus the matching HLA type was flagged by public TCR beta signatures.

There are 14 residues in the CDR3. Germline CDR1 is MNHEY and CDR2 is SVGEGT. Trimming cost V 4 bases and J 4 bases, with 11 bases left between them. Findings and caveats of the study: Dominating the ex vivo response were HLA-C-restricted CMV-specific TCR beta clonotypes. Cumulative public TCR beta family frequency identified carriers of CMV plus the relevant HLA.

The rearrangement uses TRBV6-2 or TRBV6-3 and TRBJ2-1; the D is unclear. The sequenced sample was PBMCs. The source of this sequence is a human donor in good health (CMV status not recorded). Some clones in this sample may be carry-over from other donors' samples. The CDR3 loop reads CASSSAEPYNEQFF. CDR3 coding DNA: TGTGCCAGCAGTTCCGCGGAACCTTACAATGAGCAGTTCTTC.